This entry features one T cell receptor (beta chain) sequence. No antigen is known for it. Other DNA sequences within the sample encode an identical CDR3. Trimming took off 4 bases at V and 2 bases at J, with 8 bases between the two ends. The CDR3 is 13 amino acids. Germline-derived CDR1 and CDR2 are MDHEN and SYDVKM. Investigators reverse transcribed all isolated RNA, so they sequenced expressed TCRB transcripts. TCRdb's table, derived via immunoSEQ multiplex PCR, lists solely in-frame clones and lacks some. This sample carries 850,000 to 900,000 clones, 17% of them seen once, and the ten largest clones take about 0.02%. This entry comes from a study of beta chain features in type 1 diabetes. Study-level background: Patients looked much like healthy donors when it came to age, gender and cell yields.

The study's findings and limits: The study found that naive, central memory and Treg TCRB repertoires appeared more similar in patients than in healthy donors. Junctions at VDJ sites from type 1 diabetes patients had fewer insertions and more deletions. Possible PCR preference for shorter templates applied equally to patients and controls.

The TCR was taken from a woman aged 18-29 years in good health. Sequenced input: naive CD4+ T cells from blood. The J gene is TRBJ1-2, the V gene TRBV28; unclear D gene. Written as DNA, the CDR3 is TGTGCCAGCAGTTCACGGGGAAACTATGGCTACACCTTC. This codes for CASSSRGNYGYTF.